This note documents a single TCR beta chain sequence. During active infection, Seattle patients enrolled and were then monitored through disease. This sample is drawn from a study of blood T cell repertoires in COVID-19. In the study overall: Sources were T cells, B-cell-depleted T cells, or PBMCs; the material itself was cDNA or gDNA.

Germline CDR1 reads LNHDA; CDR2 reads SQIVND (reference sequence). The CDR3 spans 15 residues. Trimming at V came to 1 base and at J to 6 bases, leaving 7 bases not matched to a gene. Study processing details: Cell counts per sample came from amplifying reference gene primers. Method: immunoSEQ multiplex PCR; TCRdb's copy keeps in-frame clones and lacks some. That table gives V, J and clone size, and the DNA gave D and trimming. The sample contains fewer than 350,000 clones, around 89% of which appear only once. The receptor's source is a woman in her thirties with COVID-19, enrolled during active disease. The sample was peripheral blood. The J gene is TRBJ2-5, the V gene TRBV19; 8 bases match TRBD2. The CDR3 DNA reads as TGTGCCAGTAGTATAGCAGCGGGGGCCGAGAAGACCCAGTACTTC. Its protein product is CASSIAAGAEKTQYF.